Many counts were recorded for the clone carrying this TCR beta chain. Its antigen is currently unknown. Employing constant-segment primers, 5'RACE generated TCR alpha and TCR beta cDNA libraries bearing sample barcodes and UMIs. TCRdb re-called the 5' RACE reads through MiXCR, storing one row per CDR3 protein. The data contain nearly 350,000 distinct CDR3 sequences, approximately 13% of them seen just once; the ten biggest clones take up around a fifth. The sample comes from a study of T-cell memory formation after mild COVID-19. The study, taken as a whole, reports: Later expanders leaned toward CD4+, whereas clones contracting from day 15 to 85 were balanced CD4/CD8. SARS-CoV-2 specificity of second-wave clones peaking day 37 was unconfirmed. Cross-reactive memory appears to have joined, as suggested by some responding clones showing up in pre-infection memory.

Per germline, CDR1 MNHEY and CDR2 SVGAGI. This CDR3 contains 13 residues. The ends were cut back, 8 bases at V and 1 base at J, with 8 bases in the middle. This sequence originates from a man aged 18-30 years who had mild COVID-19 (a few samples of this study predate the infection). Cell type and time point are not known. The chain links TRBV6-5 to TRBJ2-2; D gene unclear. Sequencing input: PBMCs or a T cell subset sorted from them (not recorded which). CDR3 sequence: CASYVQNTGELFF. As DNA, the CDR3 is TGTGCCAGCTACGTACAGAACACCGGGGAGCTGTTTTTT.